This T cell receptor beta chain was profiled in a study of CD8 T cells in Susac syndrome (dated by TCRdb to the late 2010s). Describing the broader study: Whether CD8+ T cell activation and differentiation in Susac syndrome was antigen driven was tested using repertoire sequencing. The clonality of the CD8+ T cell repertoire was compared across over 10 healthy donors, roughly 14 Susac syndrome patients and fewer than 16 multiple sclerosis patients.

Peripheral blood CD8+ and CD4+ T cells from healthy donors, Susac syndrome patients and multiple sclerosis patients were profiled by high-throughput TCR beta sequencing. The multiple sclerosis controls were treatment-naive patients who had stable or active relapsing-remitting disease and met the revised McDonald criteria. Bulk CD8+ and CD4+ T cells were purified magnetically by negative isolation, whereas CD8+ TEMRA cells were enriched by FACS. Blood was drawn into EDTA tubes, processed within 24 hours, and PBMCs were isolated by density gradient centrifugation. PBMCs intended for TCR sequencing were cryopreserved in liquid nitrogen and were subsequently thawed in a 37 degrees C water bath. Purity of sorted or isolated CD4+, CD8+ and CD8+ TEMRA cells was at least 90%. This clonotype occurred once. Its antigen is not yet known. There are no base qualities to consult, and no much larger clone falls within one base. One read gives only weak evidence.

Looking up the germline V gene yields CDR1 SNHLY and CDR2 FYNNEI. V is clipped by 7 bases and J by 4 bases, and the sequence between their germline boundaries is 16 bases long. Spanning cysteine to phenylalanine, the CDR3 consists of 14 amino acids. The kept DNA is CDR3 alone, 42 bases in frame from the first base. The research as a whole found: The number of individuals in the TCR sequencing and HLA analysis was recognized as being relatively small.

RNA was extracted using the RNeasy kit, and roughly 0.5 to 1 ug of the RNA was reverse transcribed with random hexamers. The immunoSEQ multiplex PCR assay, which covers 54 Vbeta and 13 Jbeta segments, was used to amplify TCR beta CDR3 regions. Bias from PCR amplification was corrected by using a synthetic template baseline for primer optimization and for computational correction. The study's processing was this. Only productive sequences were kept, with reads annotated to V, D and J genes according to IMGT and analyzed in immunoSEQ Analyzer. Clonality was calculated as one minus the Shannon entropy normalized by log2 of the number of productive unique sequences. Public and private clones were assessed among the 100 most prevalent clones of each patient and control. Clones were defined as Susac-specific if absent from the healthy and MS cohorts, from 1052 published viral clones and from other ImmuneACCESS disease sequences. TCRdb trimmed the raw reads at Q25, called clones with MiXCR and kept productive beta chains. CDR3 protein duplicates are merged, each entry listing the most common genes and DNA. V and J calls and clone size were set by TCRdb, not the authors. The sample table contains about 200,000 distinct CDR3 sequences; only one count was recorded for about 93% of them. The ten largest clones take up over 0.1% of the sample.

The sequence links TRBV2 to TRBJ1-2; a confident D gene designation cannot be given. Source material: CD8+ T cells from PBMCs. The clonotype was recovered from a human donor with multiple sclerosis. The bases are TGTGCCAGCATGACGTCGACCCAGCTCTATGGCTACACCTTC. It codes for CASMTSTQLYGYTF. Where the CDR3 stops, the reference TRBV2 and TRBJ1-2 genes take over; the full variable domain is EPEVTQTPSHQVTQMGQEVILRCVPISNHLYFYWYRQILGQKVEFLVSFYNNEISEKSEIFDDQFSVERPDGSNFTLKIRSTKLEDSAMYFCASMTSTQLYGYTFGSGTRLTVV.